The entry below gives a single T cell receptor beta chain sequence along with its context. Germline CDR1 is MNHEY and CDR2 is SVGAGI. V trimming: 8 bases; J trimming: 8 bases; junction bases outside the gene matches: 7. The CDR3 contains 13 residues. Per the study methods: Amplified reference gene primers provided the basis for estimating nucleated cell counts. TCRdb's copy holds only in-frame clones and misses some; the assay was immunoSEQ multiplex PCR. The DNA was the basis for D and trimming; V, J and clone size are from that table. The data contain 150,000 to 170,000 clones, roughly 83% of them seen just once; the ten biggest clones take up 9% to 14%. The data stem from a study of blood T cell repertoires in COVID-19. About the research overall: Both acute and convalescent COVID-19 samples were obtained from the United States, Italy and Spain.

The sequencing input was peripheral blood. The source is a woman aged 55 to 70 with COVID-19, enrolled during active disease. The chain employs TRBV6-5 and TRBJ1-4; 8 nucleotides line up with TRBD1. The CDR3 sequence is CASAGQVGEKLFF. CDR3 nucleotides: TGTGCCAGCGCGGGACAGGTGGGCGAAAAACTGTTTTTT.